The 28 T cell receptor beta chains below all came from one sample that was sequenced in a study of CDR3 diversity in severe acne (dated by TCRdb to about 2019). The library was obtained by PCR. For sequencing, an Illumina HiSeq 2000 was employed. TCRdb redid the processing of the public reads, applying fastp at Q25 and MiXCR, and retained in-frame beta chains. Rows are combined by CDR3 protein, so each entry shows the most common genes and DNA. A total of tens of thousands of distinct CDR3 sequences appear in this sample, 51% of them only once. Clones ranked in the top ten supply roughly an eighth of the sample. Material for sequencing was blood. The receptors originated from a male donor in good health, without acne.

This rearrangement joins TRBV12-3 or TRBV12-4 to TRBJ1-3; D perhaps matches TRBD1 (5 bases). This CDR3 has 12 amino acids. V gave up 6 bases and J gave up 9 bases, with 12 bases separating them. CDR3 in amino acids: CASRGPLPTIYF. The CDR3 DNA reads as TGTGCCAGCAGGGGACCCCTGCCCACCATATATTTT.

In this sample, this clonotype turned up once. The chain joins TRBV30 to TRBJ2-1; perhaps TRBD2 as D (5 bases). The CDR3 consists of 14 residues. The ends were cut back, 8 bases at V and 0 bases at J, with 14 bases in the middle. CDR1 and CDR2 (germline): GTSNPN, SVGIG (reference sequence). This chain's CDR3 is CARGLQSSYNEQFF. The CDR3 region has the DNA TGTGCCCGAGGACTCCAAAGCTCCTACAATGAGCAGTTCTTC.

This clonotype appeared many times. The chain carries TRBV19 and TRBJ1-1; TRBD1 matches 9 bases. V lost 3 bases and J lost 5; bases outside the gene matches: 4. CDR1 is LNHDA and CDR2 is SQIVND in the germline V gene (reference sequence). The CDR3 loop spans 14 amino acids. The CDR3 protein is CASSMGTGKTEAFF. The CDR3 DNA is TGTGCCAGTAGTATGGGGACAGGGAAGACTGAAGCTTTCTTT.

This clonotype was seen repeatedly, ten times or more. The chain employs TRBV18 and TRBJ1-1; a weak D match, TRBD1 (5 bases). This CDR3 is built from 13 residues. V lost 4 bases and J lost 9, with 15 bases in between. The V gene's germline CDR1 is KGHSH and CDR2 LQKENI. CDR3 DNA sequence: TGTGCCAGCTCACTAGACATACAGGAGAAAGCTTTCTTT. This encodes CASSLDIQEKAFF.

As for this clonotype: The junction departs from germline at one end; a sequencing error may be responsible. V and J are TRBV7-6 and TRBJ2-5; 10 bases are shared with TRBD2. Germline V gene data show CDR1 as SGHVS and CDR2 as FNYEAQ. This CDR3 has 16 residues. The CDR3 protein is CASSLAGGSYQETQYF. CDR3 nucleotide sequence: TGTGCCAGCAGTTTAGCGGGAGGCTCGTACCAAGAGACCCAGTACTTC.

The chain is built from TRBV6-1 and TRBJ2-5; 7 bases align to TRBD1. CDR3 length: 15 amino acids. V lost 6 bases to trimming and J lost 1 base; unmatched junction nucleotides: 8. Germline CDR1 reads MNHNS; CDR2 reads SASEGT. The CDR3: CASSWDRDSQETQYF. The CDR3 nucleotides read TGTGCCAGCAGCTGGGACCGGGACAGCCAAGAGACCCAGTACTTC.

Details on this clonotype: A much larger clone differs from this one at a single base, so this may be a read error. This chain connects TRBV3-1 to TRBJ1-6; D might be TRBD1 (5 bases). The CDR3 runs 15 residues. V lost 4 bases and J 7 bases, leaving 14 bases between the germline ends. Looked up from germline, CDR1 is LGHDT and CDR2 is YNNKEL (reference sequence). CDR3 loop: CASSRGHRPNSPLHF. CDR3 coding DNA: TGTGCCAGCAGCCGAGGTCACAGGCCGAATTCACCCCTCCACTTT. The whole variable domain, filled in from reference TRBV3-1 and TRBJ1-6, reads DTAVSQTPKYLVTQMGNDKSIKCEQNLGHDTMYWYKQDSKKFLKIMFSYNNKELIINETVPNRFSPKSPDKAHLNLHINSLELGDSAVYFCASSRGHRPNSPLHFGNGTRLTVT.

This clonotype was counted ten times or more. V and J are TRBV11-1 and TRBJ2-5; D is possibly TRBD1 (6 bases). Germline CDR1 reads SGHAT; CDR2 reads FQDESV (reference sequence). This CDR3 spans 15 amino acids. Deletions cut 8 bases from V and 5 bases from J, with 21 bases between. The CDR3 DNA follows: TGTGCCAGCGTCGTGGGGGCAGGGGACGTGGAGACCCAGTACTTC. Translated, it gives CASVVGAGDVETQYF.

In this sample, this clonotype turned up a few times. The chain uses TRBV10-3 and TRBJ1-6; D call uncertain. Trimming stripped 4 bases from V and 5 bases from J, with 9 bases between. The V gene's germline CDR1 is ENHRY and CDR2 SYGVKD. The CDR3 runs 14 residues. CDR3 nucleotide sequence: TGTGCCATCAGTGCTAAGGGAGATAATTCACCCCTCCACTTT. This encodes CAISAKGDNSPLHF.

The V gene is TRBV29-1, the J gene TRBJ2-7; 9 bases are shared with TRBD1. V dropped 3 bases and J dropped 4; count of bases not matched to a gene: 4. The germline gives CDR1 SQVTM, CDR2 ANQGSEA. This CDR3 is 13 amino acids long. The CDR3 nucleotides read TGCAGCGTTGATGGGACAGGGCTTTACGAGCAGTACTTC. Protein product: CSVDGTGLYEQYF.

The chain carries TRBV7-9 and TRBJ1-3; a possible D gene is TRBD1 (5 bases). Trimming pared 3 bases from V and 0 bases from J, leaving 12 bases between. The CDR3 covers 16 residues. Germline V lookup: CDR1 SEHNR, CDR2 FQNEAQ (reference sequence). CDR3 in amino acids: CASSFPGRISGNTIYF. In nucleotides, the CDR3 is TGTGCCAGCAGCTTCCCGGGACGGATCTCTGGAAACACCATATATTTT.

The chain employs TRBV20-1 and TRBJ2-5; maybe TRBD2 (5 bases). CDR1 DFQATT and CDR2 SNEGSKA come from the germline V gene (reference sequence). This CDR3 comprises 14 residues. V was shortened by 1 base and J by 5 bases, with 14 bases between the two germline ends. The CDR3 sequence is CSARALEETETQYF. In DNA form, the CDR3 reads TGCAGTGCTAGAGCGCTGGAGGAGACGGAGACCCAGTACTTC.

This chain joins TRBV19 and TRBJ1-6, with 11 bases that match TRBD1. Germline CDR1 and CDR2: LNHDA and SQIVND (reference sequence). The CDR3 length is 17 residues. With 8 bases clipped from V and 9 bases from J, the junction kept 15 bases outside the gene matches. The CDR3 DNA is TGTGCCAGTTGCCTACTGATTGGACAGGGGGCGCCTTCACCCCTCCACTTT. It is translated as CASCLLIGQGAPSPLHF.

This sequence joins TRBV20-1 and TRBJ2-7; 10 bases map to TRBD2. Germline lookup yields CDR1 DFQATT and CDR2 SNEGSKA (reference sequence). The CDR3 covers 13 residues. V lost 8 bases and J lost 6; bases outside the gene matches: 10. The CDR3 DNA follows: TGCAGTACACTAGCGGGATCTTTGTGCGAGCAGTACTTC. Translated, it gives CSTLAGSLCEQYF.

This chain uses TRBV20-1 with TRBJ2-7, with 8 bases lining up with TRBD1. Trimming at V came to 2 bases and at J to 2 bases, leaving 5 bases not matched to a gene. The CDR3 runs 14 residues. From germline, CDR1 is DFQATT and CDR2 SNEGSKA (reference sequence). CDR3: CSARMTGVAYEQYF. CDR3 coding DNA: TGCAGTGCTAGAATGACAGGGGTAGCCTACGAGCAGTACTTC.

This chain links TRBV7-8 with TRBJ1-1; the D is unclear. Per the germline V gene, CDR1 is SGHVS and CDR2 is FQNEAQ. Trimming removed 0 bases from V and 5 bases from J, with 10 bases in between. The CDR3 runs to 14 residues. The CDR3 region has the DNA TGTGCCAGCAGCTTAGCGGCCCGGTCGACTGAAGCTTTCTTT. This encodes CASSLAARSTEAFF.

The rearrangement uses TRBV5-6 and TRBJ2-5, with 9 bases matching TRBD1. CDR1 and CDR2 (germline): SGHDT, YYEEEE. J was trimmed by 5 bases and V by 3 bases; bases with no gene match: 14. The CDR3 runs to 17 residues. The CDR3 region is CASSSYLRTGEGETQYF. The CDR3 coding sequence is TGTGCCAGCAGCTCGTACCTTAGGACAGGGGAGGGGGAGACCCAGTACTTC.

This clonotype was found many times. As DNA, the CDR3 is TGTGCCAGCAGCTCCCCCTCGGGGTTAGGGATGAACACTGAAGCTTTCTTT. This sequence encodes CASSSPSGLGMNTEAFF. The V call is TRBV6-1, the J call TRBJ1-1; D is unresolved. The CDR3 covers 17 residues. The germline CDR1 and CDR2 sequences are MNHNS and SASEGT. V gave up 6 bases and J gave up 0 bases, with 20 bases separating them.

This clonotype was counted a few times. V is TRBV2 and J is TRBJ1-2, with a possible D match to TRBD1 (6 bases). The CDR3 length is 12 residues. Trimming left V 8 bases short and J 4 bases short, with 11 bases between. The germline CDR1 and CDR2 sequences are SNHLY and FYNNEI. DNA for the CDR3: TGTGCCAGCGGGGGGGCAGTCTATGGCTACACCTTC. Residues: CASGGAVYGYTF. The variable domain in full, completed from reference TRBV2 and TRBJ1-2, reads EPEVTQTPSHQVTQMGQEVILRCVPISNHLYFYWYRQILGQKVEFLVSFYNNEISEKSEIFDDQFSVERPDGSNFTLKIRSTKLEDSAMYFCASGGAVYGYTFGSGTRLTVV.

Many counts were recorded for this clonotype. The chain combines TRBV25-1 with TRBJ1-2, with TRBD1 identical over 7 bases. Germline CDR1 is MGHDK and CDR2 is SYGVNS. Unmatched junction bases numbered 6, after V lost 2 bases and J lost 3 bases. The CDR3 extends over 15 amino acids. Written as DNA, the CDR3 is TGTGCCAGCAGTGAACGGGTCACAGGGGACTATGGCTACACCTTC. Protein sequence: CASSERVTGDYGYTF.

The chain employs TRBV25-1 and TRBJ1-6; TRBD1 agrees at 8 bases. Per germline, CDR1 MGHDK and CDR2 SYGVNS. V was pared by 5 bases and J by 7 bases, with 10 bases of the junction left unmatched. This CDR3 contains 16 residues. The CDR3 loop is CASSLWTGTGNSPLHF. CDR3 in DNA: TGTGCCAGCAGTCTCTGGACAGGGACAGGCAATTCACCCCTCCACTTT.

Regarding this clonotype: A junction end diverges from the germline sequence, so it may reflect a read error. The chain carries TRBV20-1 and TRBJ2-6; D is possibly TRBD2 (6 bases). Germline CDR1 DFQATT, CDR2 SNEGSKA (reference sequence). The CDR3 totals 9 residues. CDR3 nucleotides: TGCAGTGCTAGGGCCGGGGGAGCTTTC. Its protein is CSARAGGAF.

This clonotype was found many times. The rearrangement joins TRBV2 to TRBJ2-7; D perhaps matches TRBD2 (6 bases). The V and J ends lost 7 bases and 2 bases respectively, with 9 bases between them. Per germline, CDR1 SNHLY and CDR2 FYNNEI. This CDR3 spans 12 amino acids. CDR3 loop: CASTEGTYEQYF. CDR3 bases: TGTGCCAGCACGGAGGGCACCTACGAGCAGTACTTC. Variable domain in full (rest from reference TRBV2 and TRBJ2-7): EPEVTQTPSHQVTQMGQEVILRCVPISNHLYFYWYRQILGQKVEFLVSFYNNEISEKSEIFDDQFSVERPDGSNFTLKIRSTKLEDSAMYFCASTEGTYEQYFGPGTRLTVT.

The chain uses TRBV7-9 and TRBJ2-7; possibly TRBD1 or TRBD2 for D (6 bases each). Germline values: CDR1 SEHNR, CDR2 FQNEAQ (reference sequence). This CDR3 spans 14 amino acids. V lost 2 bases, J lost 5 bases, and 13 bases lay in between. CDR3 sequence reads: CASSLWAGEDEQYF. CDR3 DNA sequence: TGTGCCAGCAGCTTATGGGCAGGGGAGGACGAGCAGTACTTC.

This clonotype was seen at least ten times. The chain couples TRBV7-6 to TRBJ2-1, with TRBD2 matching 11 bases. After removal of 2 bases from V and 3 bases from J, the junction contained 9 bases not matched to a gene. CDR1 is SGHVS, CDR2 FNYEAQ, per germline. CDR3 size: 18 residues. CDR3 sequence (DNA): TGTGCCAGCAGCTTAATACTAGCGGGAGACGGGTACTACAATGAGCAGTTCTTC. This translates into CASSLILAGDGYYNEQFF.

Note on this clonotype: At one end, the junction sequence differs from germline, possibly due to a read error. The chain uses TRBV28 and TRBJ2-7, with TRBD1 identical over 11 bases. There are 14 residues in the CDR3. Looked up from germline, CDR1 is MDHEN and CDR2 is SYDVKM. CDR3 protein: CASSRTGGIDERYF. CDR3 coding DNA: TGTGCCAGCAGTAGGACAGGGGGCATCGACGAGCGGTACTTC. Variable domain in full (rest from reference TRBV28 and TRBJ2-7): DVKVTQSSRYLVKRTGEKVFLECVQDMDHENMFWYRQDPGLGLRLIYFSYDVKMKEKGDIPEGYSVSREKKERFSLILESASTNQTSMYLCASSRTGGIDERYFGPGTRLTVT.

The V and J genes are TRBV11-2 and TRBJ1-3; D gene uncertain. The ends were cut back, 1 base at V and 2 bases at J, with 3 bases in the middle. CDR1 SGHAT and CDR2 FQNNGV come from the germline V gene. CDR3 length equals 13 residues. The CDR3 region is CASSLGAGNTIYF. For the CDR3, the DNA is TGTGCCAGCAGCTTAGGTGCTGGAAACACCATATATTTT.

The chain couples TRBV2 to TRBJ2-2; D is unclear. Trimming took off 2 bases at V and 2 bases at J, with 9 bases between the two ends. Germline V CDR1 and CDR2: SNHLY, FYNNEI. This CDR3 comprises 15 residues. The CDR3 coding sequence is TGTGCCAGCAGTGAACATCTGATAAACACCGGGGAGCTGTTTTTT. Protein sequence: CASSEHLINTGELFF.